The clone carrying this TCR beta chain appeared many times. This sample was included in a study of T cells in Graves' hyperthyroidism and ophthalmopathy. TCR beta CDR3 regions were amplified from RNA. Primed by the HTBI set, a first-round RT-PCR was run on the TCR CDR3. MiXCR, applied by TCRdb to the multiplex PCR reads, yields one record per CDR3 protein. The table records 560,000 or so distinct CDR3 sequences, nearly 20% of them present only once. Germline CDR1 is DFQATT and CDR2 is SNEGSKA (reference sequence). The CDR3 runs 14 residues. Trimming removed 0 bases at V and 6 bases at J, with 13 bases between.

The chain joins TRBV20-1 to TRBJ2-3, with D unclear. Material for sequencing was blood. The clonotype originates from a man aged 35 to 55 with Graves' ophthalmopathy. The DNA for the CDR3 is TGCAGTGCTAGAGATACCCACTTAGGGGATACGCAGTATTTT. Its translation: CSARDTHLGDTQYF.